This TCR beta chain appears in the sequencing data of a study of blood T cell repertoires in COVID-19. Study details: The origin of the acute and convalescent COVID-19 samples was the United States, Italy and Spain.

Germline CDR1 SEHNR, CDR2 FQNEAQ (reference sequence). Trimming took off 2 bases at V and 3 bases at J, with 7 bases between the two ends. This CDR3 region has 14 residues. Original processing notes: Researchers report that nucleated cell counts were estimated from reference gene primer amplification. TCRdb keeps only in-frame clones here, not all; method: immunoSEQ multiplex PCR. V, J and clone size are those of that table, while D and trimming were read from the DNA. The table has some 97,000 clones, approximately 80% seen once; the top ten hold around 15%. This clonotype was sampled from a man over 45 with active or convalescent COVID-19. The chain links TRBV7-9 to TRBJ2-2, with D perhaps TRBD1 (5 bases). Sequencing input: peripheral blood. In DNA form, the CDR3 reads TGTGCCAGCAGCTTATCAGGGTACACCGGGGAGCTGTTTTTT. As protein: CASSLSGYTGELFF.